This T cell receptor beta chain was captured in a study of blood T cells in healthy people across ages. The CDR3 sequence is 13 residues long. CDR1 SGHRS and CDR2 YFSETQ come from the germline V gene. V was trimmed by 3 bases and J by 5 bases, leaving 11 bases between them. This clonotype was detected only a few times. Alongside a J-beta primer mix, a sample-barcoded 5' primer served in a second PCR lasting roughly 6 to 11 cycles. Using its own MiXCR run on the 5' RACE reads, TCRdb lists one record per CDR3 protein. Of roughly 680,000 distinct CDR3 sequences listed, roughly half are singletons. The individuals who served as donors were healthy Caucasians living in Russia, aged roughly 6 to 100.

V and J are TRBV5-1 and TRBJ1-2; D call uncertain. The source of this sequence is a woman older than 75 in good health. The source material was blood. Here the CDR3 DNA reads TGCGCCAGCAGCTGGGATCGCCAGTATGGCTACACCTTC. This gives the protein CASSWDRQYGYTF.